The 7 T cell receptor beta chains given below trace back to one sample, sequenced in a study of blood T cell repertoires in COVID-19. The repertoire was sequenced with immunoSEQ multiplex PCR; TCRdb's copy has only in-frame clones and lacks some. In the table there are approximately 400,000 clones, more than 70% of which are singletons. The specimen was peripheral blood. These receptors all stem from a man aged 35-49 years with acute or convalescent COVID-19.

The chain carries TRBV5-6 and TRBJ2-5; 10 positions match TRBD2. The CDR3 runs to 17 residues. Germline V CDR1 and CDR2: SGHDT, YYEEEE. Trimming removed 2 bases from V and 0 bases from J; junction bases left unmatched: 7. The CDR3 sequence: CASSLSLAGTYQETQYF. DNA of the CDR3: TGTGCCAGCAGCTTATCACTAGCGGGGACGTACCAAGAGACCCAGTACTTC.

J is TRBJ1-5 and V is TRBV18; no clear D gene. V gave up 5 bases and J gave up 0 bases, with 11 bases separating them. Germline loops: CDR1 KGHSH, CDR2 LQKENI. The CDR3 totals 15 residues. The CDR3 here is CASSSRRYSNQPQHF. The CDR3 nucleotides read TGTGCCAGCTCATCCAGAAGATATAGCAATCAGCCCCAGCATTTT.

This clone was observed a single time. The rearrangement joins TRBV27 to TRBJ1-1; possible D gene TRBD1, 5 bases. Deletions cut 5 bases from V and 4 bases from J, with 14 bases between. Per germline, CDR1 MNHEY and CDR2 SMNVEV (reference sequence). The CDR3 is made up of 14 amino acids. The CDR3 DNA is TGTGCCAGCAGTGAGTACAGGAGGGGCACTGAAGCTTTCTTT. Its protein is CASSEYRRGTEAFF.

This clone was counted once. This CDR3 is CASSPYRGSGEQYF. The CDR3 DNA reads TGTGCCAGCAGCCCCTACAGGGGGTCGGGAGAGCAGTACTTC. J is TRBJ2-7 and V is TRBV7-6; 8 positions match TRBD1. There are 14 residues in the CDR3. Trimming took 5 bases from V and 7 from J; bases not matched to a gene: 10. Germline CDR1 SGHVS, CDR2 FNYEAQ.

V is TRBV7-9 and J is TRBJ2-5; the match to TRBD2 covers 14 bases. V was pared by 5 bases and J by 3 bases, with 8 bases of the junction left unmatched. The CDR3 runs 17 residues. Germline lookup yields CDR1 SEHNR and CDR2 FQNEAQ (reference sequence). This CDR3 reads CASSPGTSGGKKETQYF. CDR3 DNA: TGTGCCAGCAGCCCCGGGACTAGCGGGGGAAAAAAAGAGACCCAGTACTTC.

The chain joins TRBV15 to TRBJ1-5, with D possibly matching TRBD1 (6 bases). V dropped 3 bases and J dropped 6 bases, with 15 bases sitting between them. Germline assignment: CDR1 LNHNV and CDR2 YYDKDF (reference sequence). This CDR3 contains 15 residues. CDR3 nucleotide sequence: TGTGCCACCAGCAGCCAAACAGGGATTCGTCAGCCCCAGCATTTT. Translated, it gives CATSSQTGIRQPQHF. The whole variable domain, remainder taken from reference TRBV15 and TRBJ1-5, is DAMVIQNPRYQVTQFGKPVTLSCSQTLNHNVMYWYQQKSSQAPKLLFHYYDKDFNNEADTPDNFQSRRPNTSFCFLDIRSPGLGDTAMYLCATSSQTGIRQPQHFGDGTRLSIL.

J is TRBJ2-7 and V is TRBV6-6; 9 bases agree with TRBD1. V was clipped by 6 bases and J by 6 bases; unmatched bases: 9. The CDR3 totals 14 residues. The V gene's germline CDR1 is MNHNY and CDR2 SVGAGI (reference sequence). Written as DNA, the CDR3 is TGTGCCAGCAGCACCTGGGACAGGGCATCCGAGCAGTACTTC. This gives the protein CASSTWDRASEQYF.